These T cell receptor beta chains were read from a single sample in a study of blood T cell repertoires in COVID-19. Profiled with immunoSEQ multiplex PCR; TCRdb holds only in-frame clones, not every one. The table has about 150,000 clones, approximately 85% seen once. The specimen sequenced was peripheral blood. The receptors were sampled from a man in his sixties with COVID-19, enrolled during active disease. Both conserved end residues are part of each CDR3. The order of the fields is CDR3 length, J gene, D gene, V gene, clone size, CDR3 protein, CDR3 DNA. The D gene is left open where the match is weak. Only part of the rows carry a size: once, few, many, or a class if the clone is expanded.

18	TRBJ1-5	TRBD1	TRBV19	NA	CASSVDGQGTSSNQPQHF	TGTGCCAGTAGCGTAGACGGACAGGGGACTTCAAGCAATCAGCCCCAGCATTTT
16	TRBJ1-2	NA	TRBV7-2	once	CASSPSGVAVVYGYTF	TGTGCCAGCAGCCCCTCGGGGGTAGCTGTTGTCTATGGCTACACCTTC
18	TRBJ1-2	NA	TRBV5-5	NA	CASSLDINRVQGMYGYTF	TGTGCCAGCAGCTTGGACATTAACCGCGTCCAGGGGATGTATGGCTACACCTTC
15	TRBJ2-7	TRBD1	TRBV27	NA	CASSSAGTGYYEQYF	TGTGCCAGCAGTTCCGCCGGGACAGGATATTACGAGCAGTACTTC
17	TRBJ1-2	TRBD1	TRBV14	once	CASSQGTGGKIVYGYTF	TGTGCCAGCAGCCAAGGAACAGGGGGAAAAATCGTCTATGGCTACACCTTC
19	TRBJ1-3	TRBD1	TRBV7-2	NA	CASSFEPGQGLSSGNTIYF	TGTGCCAGCAGCTTTGAACCGGGACAGGGTTTGAGTTCTGGAAACACCATATATTTT
15	TRBJ2-1	NA	TRBV5-1	NA	CASSLGENSYNEQFF	TGCGCCAGCAGCTTGGGGGAGAACTCCTACAATGAGCAGTTCTTC
14	TRBJ1-1	NA	TRBV19	NA	CASSIAQGRTEAFF	TGTGCCAGTAGTATCGCTCAGGGAAGAACTGAAGCTTTCTTT
13	TRBJ2-2	NA	TRBV7-2	NA	CASSSQGSGELFF	TGTGCCAGCAGCTCACAGGGTTCCGGGGAGCTGTTTTTT
18	TRBJ1-4	TRBD1	TRBV7-9	few	CASSLLGTGGGTNEKLFF	TGTGCCAGCAGCTTACTAGGGACAGGGGGTGGAACTAATGAAAAACTGTTTTTT
14	TRBJ2-1	TRBD2	TRBV29-1	NA	CSVHSGSSYNEQFF	TGCAGCGTTCATAGCGGGAGCTCCTACAATGAGCAGTTCTTC
14	TRBJ1-1	TRBD1	TRBV7-3	once	CASSRTGGGTEAFF	TGTGCCAGCAGCCGAACAGGGGGTGGCACTGAAGCTTTCTTT
16	TRBJ1-4	NA	TRBV9	NA	CASSPPGTATNEKLFF	TGTGCCAGCAGCCCCCCGGGGACTGCAACTAATGAAAAACTGTTTTTT
15	TRBJ2-7	TRBD2	TRBV7-9	NA	CASSLRTSGAYEQYF	TGTGCCAGCAGCTTACGCACTAGCGGCGCCTACGAGCAGTACTTC
13	TRBJ2-7	TRBD1	TRBV2	NA	CASSLGQGYEQYF	TGTGCCAGCAGCCTGGGACAGGGTTACGAGCAGTACTTC
14	TRBJ2-7	NA	TRBV27	NA	CASSPRQSAYEQYF	TGTGCCAGCAGTCCTCGACAGTCCGCCTACGAGCAGTACTTC
14	TRBJ2-3	NA	TRBV2	NA	CASSEQRVADTQYF	TGTGCCAGCAGTGAGCAGCGGGTTGCAGATACGCAGTATTTT